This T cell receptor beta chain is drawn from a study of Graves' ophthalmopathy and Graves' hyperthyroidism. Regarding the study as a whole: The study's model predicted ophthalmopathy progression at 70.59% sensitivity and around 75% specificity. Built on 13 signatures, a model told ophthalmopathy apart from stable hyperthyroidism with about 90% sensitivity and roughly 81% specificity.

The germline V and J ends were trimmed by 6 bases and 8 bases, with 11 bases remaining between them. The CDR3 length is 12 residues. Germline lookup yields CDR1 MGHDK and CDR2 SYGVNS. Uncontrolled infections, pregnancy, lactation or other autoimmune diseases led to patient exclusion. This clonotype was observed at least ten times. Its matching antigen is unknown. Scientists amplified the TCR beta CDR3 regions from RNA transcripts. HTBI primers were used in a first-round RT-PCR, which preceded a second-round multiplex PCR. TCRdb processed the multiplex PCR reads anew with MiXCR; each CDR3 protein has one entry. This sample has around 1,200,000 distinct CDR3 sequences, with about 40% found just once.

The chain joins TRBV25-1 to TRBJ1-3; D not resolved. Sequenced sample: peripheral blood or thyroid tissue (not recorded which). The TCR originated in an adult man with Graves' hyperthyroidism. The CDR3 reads CASSADEYTIYF. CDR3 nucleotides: TGTGCCAGCAGCGCGGACGAATACACCATATATTTT.